This T cell receptor (beta chain) derives from a study of blood T cell repertoires in COVID-19. The wider study: Spain, Italy and the United States supplied samples that represented acute and convalescent COVID-19.

Across under 25 US areas, participants ranged in age from about 18 to 90 years. Participants had their cohort set by participant-reported clinical history. This CDR3 has 18 residues. Germline trimming cut 7 bases from V and 2 bases from J; bases unmatched to any gene: 14. Germline CDR1 and CDR2: SGHAT and FQNNGV. Per the authors' pipeline: Estimated nucleated cell counts came from reference gene primer amplification. The table came from immunoSEQ multiplex PCR; TCRdb's copy has only in-frame clones and leaves some out. From that table come the V and J calls and clone size; the DNA was used to work out D and trimming. The table has a few hundred thousand clones, about four fifths seen once; the top ten hold approximately 1.3%.

The V and J genes are TRBV11-2 and TRBJ1-3, with 10 bases aligning to TRBD1. Sequenced sample: PBMCs or T cells enriched from blood (not recorded which). This receptor was identified in a woman aged 40 to 49 with acute COVID-19. The chain's CDR3 is CASTRLRPDRGPGNTIYF. The CDR3 coding sequence is TGTGCCAGCACCCGACTACGCCCCGACAGGGGGCCTGGAAACACCATATATTTT.